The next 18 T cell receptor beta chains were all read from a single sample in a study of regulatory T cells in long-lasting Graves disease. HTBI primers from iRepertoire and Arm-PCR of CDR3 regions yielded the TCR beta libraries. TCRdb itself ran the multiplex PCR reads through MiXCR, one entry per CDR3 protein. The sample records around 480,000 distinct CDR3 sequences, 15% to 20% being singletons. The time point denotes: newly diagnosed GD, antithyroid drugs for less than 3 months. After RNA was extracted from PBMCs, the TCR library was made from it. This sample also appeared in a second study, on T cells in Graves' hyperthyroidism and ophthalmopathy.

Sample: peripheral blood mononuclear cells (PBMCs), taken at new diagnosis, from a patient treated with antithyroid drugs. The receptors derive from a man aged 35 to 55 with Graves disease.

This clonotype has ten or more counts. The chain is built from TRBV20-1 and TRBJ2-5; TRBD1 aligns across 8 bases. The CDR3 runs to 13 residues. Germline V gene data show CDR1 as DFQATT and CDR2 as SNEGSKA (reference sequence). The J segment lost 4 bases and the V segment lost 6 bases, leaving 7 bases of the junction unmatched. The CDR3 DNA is TGCAGTGCGAGCCACAGGGGGAGAGAGACCCAGTACTTC. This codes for CSASHRGRETQYF.

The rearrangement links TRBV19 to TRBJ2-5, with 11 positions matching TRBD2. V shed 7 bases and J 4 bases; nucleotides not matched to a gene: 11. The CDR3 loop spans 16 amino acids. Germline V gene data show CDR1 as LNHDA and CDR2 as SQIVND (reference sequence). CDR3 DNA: TGTGCCAGTACCGGACGCAGTCTAGCGGGAGGAGAGACCCAGTACTTC. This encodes CASTGRSLAGGETQYF. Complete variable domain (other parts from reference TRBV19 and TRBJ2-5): DGGITQSPKYLFRKEGQNVTLSCEQNLNHDAMYWYRQDPGQGLRLIYYSQIVNDFQKGDIAEGYSVSREKKESFPLTVTSAQKNPTAFYLCASTGRSLAGGETQYFGPGTRLLVL.

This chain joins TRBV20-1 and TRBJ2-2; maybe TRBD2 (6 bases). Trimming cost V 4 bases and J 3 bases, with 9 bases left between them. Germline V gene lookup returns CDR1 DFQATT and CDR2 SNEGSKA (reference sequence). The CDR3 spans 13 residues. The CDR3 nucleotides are TGCAGTGCTAAGTCGGGGGACACCGGGGAGCTGTTTTTT. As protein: CSAKSGDTGELFF.

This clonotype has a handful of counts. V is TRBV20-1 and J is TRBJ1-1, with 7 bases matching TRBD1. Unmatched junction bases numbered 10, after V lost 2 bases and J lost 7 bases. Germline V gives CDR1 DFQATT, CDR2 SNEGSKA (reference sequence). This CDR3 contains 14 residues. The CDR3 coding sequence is TGCAGTGCTAGAACGTCAGGGGGGGGTGATGAAGCTTTCTTT. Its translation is CSARTSGGGDEAFF.

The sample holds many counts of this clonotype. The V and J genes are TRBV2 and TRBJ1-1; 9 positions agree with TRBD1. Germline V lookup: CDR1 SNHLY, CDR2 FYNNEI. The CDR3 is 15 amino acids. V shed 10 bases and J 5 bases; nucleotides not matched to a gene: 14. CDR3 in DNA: TGTGCCATCTTCCCCGGGACAGGGAGGTTTACTGAAGCTTTCTTT. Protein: CAIFPGTGRFTEAFF.

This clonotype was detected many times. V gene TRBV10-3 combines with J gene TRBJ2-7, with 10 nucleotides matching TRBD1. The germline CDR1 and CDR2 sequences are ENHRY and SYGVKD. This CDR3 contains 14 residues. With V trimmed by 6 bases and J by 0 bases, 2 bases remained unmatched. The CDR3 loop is CAIRRTGGSYEQYF. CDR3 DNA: TGTGCCATCAGGAGGACAGGGGGCTCCTACGAGCAGTACTTC.

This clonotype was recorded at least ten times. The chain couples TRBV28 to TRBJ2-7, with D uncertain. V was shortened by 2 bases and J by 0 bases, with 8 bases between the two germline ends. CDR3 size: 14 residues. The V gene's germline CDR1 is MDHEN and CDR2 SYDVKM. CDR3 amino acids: CASSLPKSSYEQYF. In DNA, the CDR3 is TGTGCCAGCAGTTTACCTAAGAGCTCCTACGAGCAGTACTTC.

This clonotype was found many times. The CDR3 DNA reads as TGTGCCAGCAGTTACTCGCCGGGGGCGTACGAGCAGTACTTC. Protein: CASSYSPGAYEQYF. The chain couples TRBV6-6 to TRBJ2-7; D may be TRBD1 or TRBD2 (6 bases each). The germline V and J ends were trimmed by 0 bases and 4 bases, with 10 bases remaining between them. Germline V CDR1 and CDR2: MNHNY, SVGAGI (reference sequence). The CDR3 is made up of 14 amino acids.

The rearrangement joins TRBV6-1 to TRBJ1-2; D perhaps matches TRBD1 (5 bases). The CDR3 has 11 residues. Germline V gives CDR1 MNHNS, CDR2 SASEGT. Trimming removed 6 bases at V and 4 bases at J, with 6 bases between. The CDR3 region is CASRQAYGYTF. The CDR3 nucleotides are TGTGCCAGCAGACAGGCCTATGGCTACACCTTC.

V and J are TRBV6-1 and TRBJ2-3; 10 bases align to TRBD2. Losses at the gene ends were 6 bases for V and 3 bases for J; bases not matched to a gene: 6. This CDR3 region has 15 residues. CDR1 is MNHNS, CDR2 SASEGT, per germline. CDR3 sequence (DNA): TGTGCCAGCAGGTCTAGCGGGAGAGGTACAGATACGCAGTATTTT. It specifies CASRSSGRGTDTQYF.

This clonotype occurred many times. CDR3 sequence reads: CATSDMSGRAPDTQYF. The CDR3 coding sequence is TGTGCCACCAGTGATATGAGCGGGAGGGCCCCAGATACGCAGTATTTT. The V call is TRBV24-1, the J call TRBJ2-3; 10 nucleotides match TRBD2. The germline CDR1 and CDR2 sequences are KGHDR and SFDVKD. Trimming cost V 3 bases and J 4 bases; bases outside gene matches: 6. This CDR3 is built from 16 residues.

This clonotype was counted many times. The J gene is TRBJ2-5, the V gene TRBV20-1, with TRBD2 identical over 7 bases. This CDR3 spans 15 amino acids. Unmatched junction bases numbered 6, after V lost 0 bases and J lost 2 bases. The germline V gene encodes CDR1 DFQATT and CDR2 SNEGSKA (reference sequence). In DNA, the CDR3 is TGCAGTGCTAGAGATCGAGCGGGACGGCAAGAGACCCAGTACTTC. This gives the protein CSARDRAGRQETQYF.

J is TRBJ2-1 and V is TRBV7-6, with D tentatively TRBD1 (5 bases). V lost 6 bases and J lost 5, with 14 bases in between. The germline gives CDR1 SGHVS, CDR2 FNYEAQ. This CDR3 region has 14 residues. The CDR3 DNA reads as TGTGCCAGCAGGTCCGACAGTTTAGACAATGAGCAGTTCTTC. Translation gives CASRSDSLDNEQFF.

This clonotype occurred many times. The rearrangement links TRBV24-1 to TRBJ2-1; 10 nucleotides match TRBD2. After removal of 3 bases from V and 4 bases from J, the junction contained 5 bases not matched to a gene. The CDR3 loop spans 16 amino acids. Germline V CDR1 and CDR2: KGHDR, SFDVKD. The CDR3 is CATSDPTSGRYNEQFF. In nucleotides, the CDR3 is TGTGCCACCAGTGATCCGACTAGCGGGCGGTACAATGAGCAGTTCTTC.

CDR3 bases: TGCAGTGCTCCGGACAGGGGCAAAAACTATGGCTACACCTTC. Protein product: CSAPDRGKNYGYTF. The V and J genes are TRBV20-1 and TRBJ1-2, with 9 bases lining up with TRBD1. Germline loops: CDR1 DFQATT, CDR2 SNEGSKA (reference sequence). Trimming cost V 5 bases and J 2 bases; bases outside gene matches: 6. The CDR3 has 14 residues.

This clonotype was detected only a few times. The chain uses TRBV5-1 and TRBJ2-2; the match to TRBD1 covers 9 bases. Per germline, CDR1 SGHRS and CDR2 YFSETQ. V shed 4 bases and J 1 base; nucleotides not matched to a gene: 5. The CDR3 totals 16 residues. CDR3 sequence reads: CASSPGQGVNTGELFF. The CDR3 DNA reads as TGCGCCAGCAGCCCGGGACAGGGCGTGAACACCGGGGAGCTGTTTTTT.

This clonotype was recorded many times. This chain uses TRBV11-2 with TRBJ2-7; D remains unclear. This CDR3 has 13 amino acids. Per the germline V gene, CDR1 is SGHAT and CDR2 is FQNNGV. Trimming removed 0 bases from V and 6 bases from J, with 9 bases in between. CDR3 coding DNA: TGTGCCAGCAGCTTAGAAGAGAGAACCGAGCAGTACTTC. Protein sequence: CASSLEERTEQYF.

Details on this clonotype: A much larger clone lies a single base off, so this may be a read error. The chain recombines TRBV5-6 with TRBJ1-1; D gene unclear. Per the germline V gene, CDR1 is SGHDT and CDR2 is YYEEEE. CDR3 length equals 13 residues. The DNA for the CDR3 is TGTGCCGGCAGCCCGGATTTAGGGACTGAAGCTTTCTTT. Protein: CAGSPDLGTEAFF.